The rows below give T cell receptor beta chains drawn from one sample of a study of T cell responses to AZD1222 COVID-19 vaccine. Sequencing used immunoSEQ multiplex PCR; TCRdb keeps in-frame clones, though not all of them. The sample holds about 110,000 clones, approximately 90% seen once. The material was peripheral blood, obtained on day 0 of AZD1222 vaccination. The origin of the receptors is an adult in good health. CDR3s include the opening cysteine and the closing phenylalanine or tryptophan. The order of the fields is clone size, V gene, J gene, D gene, CDR3 protein, CDR3 DNA. The D gene is left open where the match is weak. Clone size is not always given. Where it is, it says once, few, many or a class for expanded clones.

>-|TRBV10-3|TRBJ2-5|-
CAIGSETQYF
TGTGCCATCGGGTCCGAGACCCAGTACTTC
>-|TRBV5-1|TRBJ2-3|-
CASSLGHNTDTQYF
TGCGCCAGCAGCTTGGGTCATAACACAGATACGCAGTATTTT
>-|TRBV5-4|TRBJ1-4|-
CASSLDIATNEKLFF
TGTGCCAGCAGCTTGGACATTGCAACTAATGAAAAACTGTTTTTT
>-|TRBV7-3|TRBJ1-2|-
CASSLSGPYGYTF
TGTGCCAGCAGCTTATCAGGACCCTATGGCTACACCTTC
>-|TRBV7-3|TRBJ2-1|TRBD2
CASSLMGGAYNEQFF
TGTGCCAGCAGCTTAATGGGAGGGGCCTACAATGAGCAGTTCTTC
>-|TRBV10-3|TRBJ2-1|-
CAISAAGAYNEQFF
TGTGCCATCAGTGCGGCAGGGGCTTACAATGAGCAGTTCTTC
>-|TRBV5-4|TRBJ1-1|-
CASSLERGPWAFF
TGTGCCAGCAGCTTGGAGAGGGGTCCCTGGGCTTTCTTT
>-|TRBV6-6|TRBJ1-6|-
CASSSQGAYNSPLHF
TGTGCCAGCAGCTCCCAGGGAGCCTATAATTCACCCCTCCACTTT
>-|TRBV15|TRBJ1-5|-
CATSRNRESNQPQHF
TGTGCCACCAGCAGGAATAGAGAGAGCAATCAGCCCCAGCATTTT
>-|TRBV18|TRBJ1-2|TRBD1
CASSPKTGQGAFYGYTF
TGTGCCAGCTCACCGAAAACAGGACAGGGGGCCTTCTATGGCTACACCTTC
>-|TRBV7-2|TRBJ2-2|-
CASSTTGHTGELFF
TGTGCCAGCAGCACCACAGGGCACACCGGGGAGCTGTTTTTT
>-|TRBV5-1|TRBJ2-3|-
CASSLAPLGDTQYF
TGCGCCAGCAGCTTGGCGCCCCTGGGGGATACGCAGTATTTT
>-|TRBV19|TRBJ1-1|-
CASGDRGNTEAFF
TGTGCCAGCGGGGACCGGGGGAACACTGAAGCTTTCTTT
>-|TRBV6-5|TRBJ1-4|TRBD1
CASSRGNLNEKLFF
TGTGCCAGCAGCAGGGGGAACTTGAATGAAAAACTGTTTTTT
>-|TRBV15|TRBJ2-1|-
CATSREGSSYNEQFF
TGTGCCACCAGCAGAGAAGGGAGCTCCTACAATGAGCAGTTCTTC
>-|TRBV6-5|TRBJ1-1|-
CASSTMHQGTEAFF
TGTGCCAGCAGTACTATGCACCAGGGGACTGAAGCTTTCTTT
>-|TRBV6-5|TRBJ1-6|-
CASSYSGGQTNSPLHF
TGTGCCAGCAGTTACTCGGGAGGACAGACCAATTCACCCCTCCACTTT
>once|TRBV7-9|TRBJ1-1|-
CASSLEGSSEAFF
TGTGCCAGCAGCTTAGAGGGCAGCTCTGAAGCTTTCTTT
>-|TRBV25-1|TRBJ2-3|TRBD1
CASSDRTGNTDTQYF
TGTGCCAGCAGTGACCGGACAGGGAACACAGATACGCAGTATTTT
>-|TRBV5-1|TRBJ1-2|-
CASSLESYGYTF
TGCGCCAGCAGCTTGGAAAGCTATGGCTACACCTTC
>-|TRBV7-9|TRBJ2-5|TRBD2
CASSLTGTSGVQETQYF
TGTGCCAGCAGCTTAACCGGGACTAGCGGAGTCCAAGAGACCCAGTACTTC
>-|TRBV19|TRBJ2-5|TRBD1
CASSASTGGGETQYF
TGTGCCAGTAGTGCCTCGACAGGGGGTGGAGAGACCCAGTACTTC
>few|TRBV25-1|TRBJ1-2|-
CASSDDLRGNYGYTF
TGTGCCAGCAGTGATGACCTCAGGGGTAACTATGGCTACACCTTC
>-|TRBV7-9|TRBJ1-2|-
CASSLGVGNGYTF
TGTGCCAGCAGCTTAGGAGTGGGCAACGGCTACACCTTC
>-|TRBV24-1|TRBJ1-5|-
CATSSSAAGGPQHF
TGTGCCACCAGTTCTTCCGCTGCCGGAGGGCCCCAGCATTTT
>-|TRBV23-1|TRBJ1-3|TRBD1
CASSHLKTGEGDTIYF
TGCGCCAGCAGTCACCTCAAGACAGGGGAAGGGGACACCATATATTTT
>-|TRBV18|TRBJ1-5|-
CASSPSGDNQPQHF
TGTGCCAGCTCACCAAGTGGGGACAATCAGCCCCAGCATTTT
>once|TRBV3-1/TRBV3-2|TRBJ1-5|TRBD1
CASSPGQANQPQHF
TGTGCCAGCAGCCCCGGACAGGCCAATCAGCCCCAGCATTTT
>-|TRBV5-4|TRBJ1-3|TRBD1
CASSSRDRGGNTIYF
TGTGCCAGCAGCAGCCGGGACAGGGGCGGAAACACCATATATTTT
>-|TRBV7-2|TRBJ1-2|-
CASSLVQEKDYGYTF
TGTGCCAGCAGCTTAGTGCAAGAGAAAGACTATGGCTACACCTTC
>once|TRBV15|TRBJ2-7|-
CATSRDLHYEQYF
TGTGCCACCAGCAGAGATTTGCACTACGAGCAGTACTTC
>-|TRBV5-1|TRBJ1-1|-
CASSLQGGGSEAFF
TGCGCCAGCAGCCTTCAAGGCGGCGGCTCTGAAGCTTTCTTT
>-|TRBV5-1|TRBJ2-1|-
CASSLGARNEQFF
TGCGCCAGCAGCTTGGGAGCCCGGAATGAGCAGTTCTTC
>once|TRBV19|TRBJ2-1|-
CASSIGLPSYNEQFF
TGTGCCAGTAGTATAGGTTTACCCTCCTACAATGAGCAGTTCTTC
>-|TRBV7-9|TRBJ1-2|-
CASSFLGGLFNYGYTF
TGTGCCAGCAGCTTCCTGGGGGGGCTCTTTAACTATGGCTACACCTTC
>-|TRBV6-2/TRBV6-3|TRBJ1-1|TRBD1
CASSTLDRGSTEAFF
TGTGCCAGCAGCACCCTAGACAGGGGGAGCACTGAAGCTTTCTTT
>-|TRBV28|TRBJ1-6|TRBD1
CASSSRTYRQGGSPLHF
TGTGCCAGCAGCTCCCGAACCTACCGACAGGGAGGGTCACCCCTCCACTTT
>once|TRBV9|TRBJ1-2|-
CASSPQTRGKEGYTF
TGTGCCAGCAGCCCGCAGACGAGGGGAAAGGAGGGCTACACCTTC
>once|TRBV6-1|TRBJ1-5|-
CASSGLKGGGGRQPQHF
TGTGCCAGCAGTGGACTAAAAGGTGGGGGGGGCCGTCAGCCCCAGCATTTT
>-|TRBV9|TRBJ2-1|TRBD2
CASSLRPGLAATSLYNEQFF
TGTGCCAGCAGCCTACGACCGGGACTAGCGGCCACCTCCCTCTACAATGAGCAGTTCTTC